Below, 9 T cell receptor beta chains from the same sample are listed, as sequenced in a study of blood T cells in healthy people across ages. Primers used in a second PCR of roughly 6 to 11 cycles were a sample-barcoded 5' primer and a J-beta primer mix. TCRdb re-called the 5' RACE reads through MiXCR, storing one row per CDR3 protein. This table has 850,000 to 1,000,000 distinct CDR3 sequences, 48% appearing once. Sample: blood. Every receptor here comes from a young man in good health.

The CDR3 loop reads CASSLDQGMGYGYTF. CDR3 coding DNA: TGTGCCAGCAGCTTAGATCAGGGGATGGGCTATGGCTACACCTTC. The V call is TRBV11-2, the J call TRBJ1-2; TRBD1 is a possible D gene (6 bases). The germline V and J ends were trimmed by 0 bases and 4 bases, with 12 bases remaining between them. Looked up from germline, CDR1 is SGHAT and CDR2 is FQNNGV. The CDR3 sequence is 15 residues long.

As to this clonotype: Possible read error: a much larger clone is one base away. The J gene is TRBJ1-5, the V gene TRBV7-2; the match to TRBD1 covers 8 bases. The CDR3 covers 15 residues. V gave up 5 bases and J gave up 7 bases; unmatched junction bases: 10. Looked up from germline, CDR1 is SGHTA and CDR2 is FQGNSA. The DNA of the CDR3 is TGTGCCAGCAGCCCCTCCAGACAGGGGCGGCAGCCCCAGCATTTT. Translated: CASSPSRQGRQPQHF.

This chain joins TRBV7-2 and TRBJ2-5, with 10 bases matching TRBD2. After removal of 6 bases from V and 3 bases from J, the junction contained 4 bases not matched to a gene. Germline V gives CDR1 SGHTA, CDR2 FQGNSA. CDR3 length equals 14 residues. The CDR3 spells CASSRTSGKETQYF. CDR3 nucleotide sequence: TGTGCCAGCAGTCGGACTAGCGGTAAAGAGACCCAGTACTTC.

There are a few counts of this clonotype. DNA for the CDR3: TGCAGTGCTGGCTCCTACAATGAGCAGTTCTTC. It translates to CSAGSYNEQFF. V gene TRBV20-1 combines with J gene TRBJ2-1; D not certain. The germline V and J ends were trimmed by 5 bases and 0 bases, with 2 bases remaining between them. Per germline, CDR1 DFQATT and CDR2 SNEGSKA (reference sequence). The CDR3 length is 11 residues.

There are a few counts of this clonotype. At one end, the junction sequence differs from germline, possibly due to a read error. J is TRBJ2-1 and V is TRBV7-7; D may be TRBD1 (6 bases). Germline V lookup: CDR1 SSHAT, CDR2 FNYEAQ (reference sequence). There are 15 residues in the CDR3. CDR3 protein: CASSPPGAPYNEQFF. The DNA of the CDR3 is TGTGCTAGCAGCCCCCCAGGGGCCCCCTACAATGAGCAGTTCTTC.

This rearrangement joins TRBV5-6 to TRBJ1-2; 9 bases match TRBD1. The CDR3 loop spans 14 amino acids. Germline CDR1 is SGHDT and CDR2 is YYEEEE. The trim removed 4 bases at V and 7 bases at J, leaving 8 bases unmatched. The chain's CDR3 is CASSAPGQGRGYTF. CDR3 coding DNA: TGTGCCAGCAGCGCACCGGGACAGGGCCGTGGCTACACCTTC.

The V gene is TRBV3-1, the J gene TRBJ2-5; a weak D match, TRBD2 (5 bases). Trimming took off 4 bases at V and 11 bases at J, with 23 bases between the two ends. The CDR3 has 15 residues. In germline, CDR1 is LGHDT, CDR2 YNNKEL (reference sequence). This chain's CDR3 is CASSRRPGTYNEQYF. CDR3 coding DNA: TGTGCCAGCAGCCGAAGGCCGGGAACTTACAATGAGCAGTACTTC.

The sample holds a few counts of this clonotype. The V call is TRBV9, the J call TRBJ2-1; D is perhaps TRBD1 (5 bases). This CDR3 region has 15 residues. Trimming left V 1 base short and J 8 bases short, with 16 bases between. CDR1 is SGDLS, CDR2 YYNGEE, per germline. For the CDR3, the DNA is TGTGCCAGCAGCGTAACAGCAGGGATAGGGGATGAGCAGTTCTTC. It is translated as CASSVTAGIGDEQFF.

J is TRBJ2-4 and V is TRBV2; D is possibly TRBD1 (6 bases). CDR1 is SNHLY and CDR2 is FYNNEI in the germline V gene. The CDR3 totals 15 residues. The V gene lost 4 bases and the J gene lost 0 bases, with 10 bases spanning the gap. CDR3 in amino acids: CASSGQVLAKNIQYF. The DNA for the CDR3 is TGTGCCAGCAGTGGACAGGTATTAGCCAAAAACATTCAGTACTTC.